Presented here are 3 T cell receptor beta chains from one specimen sequenced in a study of blood T cell repertoires in COVID-19. Using immunoSEQ multiplex PCR, the repertoire was profiled, and TCRdb retains in-frame clones only, with some absent. The sample comprises about 270,000 clones, about four fifths of which are singletons, and about 2.9% rests with the top ten. Sequencing was carried out using peripheral blood. These receptors were taken from a woman aged 55 to 70 with active or convalescent COVID-19.

This chain uses TRBV6-6 with TRBJ2-1, with D possibly being TRBD2 (6 bases). The CDR3 is made up of 15 amino acids. The V end lost 4 bases, the J end lost 0 bases, and 10 bases lay between the germline ends. The germline gives CDR1 MNHNY, CDR2 SVGAGI (reference sequence). CDR3 bases: TGTGCCAGCAGTTCACGGGGGAACTCCTACAATGAGCAGTTCTTC. Protein: CASSSRGNSYNEQFF.

The genes are TRBV3-1 (or the pseudogene TRBV3-2) and TRBJ1-4, with 10 bases aligning to TRBD1. CDR3 length equals 15 residues. V shed 1 base and J 5 bases; nucleotides not matched to a gene: 1. Germline CDR1 is LGHDT and CDR2 is YNNKEL (reference sequence). The DNA of the CDR3 is TGTGCCAGCAGCCAAGGGACAGGGGGAAATGAAAAACTGTTTTTT. It codes for CASSQGTGGNEKLFF.

This clone was detected once. The V gene is TRBV6-5, the J gene TRBJ1-2; 9 bases align to TRBD1. Germline assignment: CDR1 MNHEY and CDR2 SVGAGI. This CDR3 region has 14 residues. V shed 7 bases, J shed 7 bases, and the junction held 10 bases outside the gene matches. The CDR3 sequence is CASTRRDRVSGYTF. The CDR3 bases are TGTGCCAGCACCCGCCGGGACAGGGTCTCTGGCTACACCTTC.